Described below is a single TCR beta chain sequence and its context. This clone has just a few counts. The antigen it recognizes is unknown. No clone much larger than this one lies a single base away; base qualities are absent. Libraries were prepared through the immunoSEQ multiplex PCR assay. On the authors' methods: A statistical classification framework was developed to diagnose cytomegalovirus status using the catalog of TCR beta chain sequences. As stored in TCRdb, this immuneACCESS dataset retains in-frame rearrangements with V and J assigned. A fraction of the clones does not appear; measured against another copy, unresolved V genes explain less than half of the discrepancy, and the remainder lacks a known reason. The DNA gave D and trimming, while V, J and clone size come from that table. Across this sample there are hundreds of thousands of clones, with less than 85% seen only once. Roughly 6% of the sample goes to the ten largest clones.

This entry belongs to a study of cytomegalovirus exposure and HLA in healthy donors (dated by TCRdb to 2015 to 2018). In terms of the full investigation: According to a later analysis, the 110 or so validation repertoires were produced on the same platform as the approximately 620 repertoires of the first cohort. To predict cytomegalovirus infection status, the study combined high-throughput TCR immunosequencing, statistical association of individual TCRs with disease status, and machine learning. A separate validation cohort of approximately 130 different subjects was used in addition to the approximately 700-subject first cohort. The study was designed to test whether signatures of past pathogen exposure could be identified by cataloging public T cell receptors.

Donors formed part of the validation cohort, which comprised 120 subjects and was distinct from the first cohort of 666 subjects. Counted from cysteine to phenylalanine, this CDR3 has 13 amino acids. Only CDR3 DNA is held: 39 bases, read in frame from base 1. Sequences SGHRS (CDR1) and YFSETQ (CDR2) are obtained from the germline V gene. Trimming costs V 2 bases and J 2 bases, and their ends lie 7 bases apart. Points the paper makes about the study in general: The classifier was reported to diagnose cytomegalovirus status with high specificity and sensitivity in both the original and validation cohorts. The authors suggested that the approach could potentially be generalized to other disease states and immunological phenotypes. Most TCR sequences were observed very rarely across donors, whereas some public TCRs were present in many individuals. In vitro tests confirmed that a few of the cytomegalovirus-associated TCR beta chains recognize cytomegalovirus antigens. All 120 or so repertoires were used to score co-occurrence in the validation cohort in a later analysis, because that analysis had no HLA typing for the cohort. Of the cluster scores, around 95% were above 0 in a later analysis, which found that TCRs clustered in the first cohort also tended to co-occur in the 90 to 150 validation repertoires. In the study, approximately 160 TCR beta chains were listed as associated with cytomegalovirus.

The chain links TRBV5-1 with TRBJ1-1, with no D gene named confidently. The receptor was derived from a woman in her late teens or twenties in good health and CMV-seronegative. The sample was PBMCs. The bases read TGCGCCAGCAGCTTCCAGTTAAACACTGAAGCTTTCTTT. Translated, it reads CASSFQLNTEAFF. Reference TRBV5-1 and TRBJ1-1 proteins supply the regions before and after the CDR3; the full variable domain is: KAGVTQTPRYLIKTRGQQVTLSCSPISGHRSVSWYQQTPGQGLQFLFEYFSETQRNKGNFPGRFSGRQFSNSRSEMNVSTLELGDSALYLCASSFQLNTEAFFGQGTRLTVV.